Listed below are T cell receptor beta chains from one sample, sequenced in a study of T cells after yellow fever vaccination. TCRdb recomputed calls from the 5' RACE reads with MiXCR, one row per CDR3 protein. The sample carries around 150,000 distinct CDR3 sequences, more than 5.5% recorded once. Sample: CD4+ T cells sorted from PBMCs, taken less than 6 days after the first yellow fever vaccination. Source of these receptors: a man between 18 and 29 years old who received the YFV17D yellow fever vaccine. The CDR3 runs from the conserved cysteine through the conserved F or W. Each record gives: CDR3 length, J gene, D gene, V gene, clone size, CDR3 DNA, CDR3 protein. D genes are given only for firm matches. Part of the rows lack a size; the others show once, few, many or a class for expanded clones.

13,TRBJ1-6,-,TRBV10-3,-,TGTGCCATCCGGGGCCTTTTTAATTCACCCCTCCACTTT,CAIRGLFNSPLHF
13,TRBJ2-1,-,TRBV28,-,TGTGCCAGCAGCACACCCGCCTCCTATGAGCAGTTCTTC,CASSTPASYEQFF
15,TRBJ1-2,-,TRBV5-6,-,TGTGCCAGCAGCTTGAGGTCAGGGGTTTCCTATGGCTACACCTTC,CASSLRSGVSYGYTF
14,TRBJ1-5,-,TRBV7-2,-,TGTGCCAGCAGCCCGCGGGGCCACAATCAGCCCCAGCATTTT,CASSPRGHNQPQHF
17,TRBJ1-2,TRBD1,TRBV11-2,few,TGTGCCAGCCAGGGGGGAAAAGGGTGGATCGCTAACTATGGCTACACCTTC,CASQGGKGWIANYGYTF
14,TRBJ2-3,-,TRBV21-1,many,TGTGCCAGCAGAGTGACAGCCGGCACAGATACGCAGTATTTT,CASRVTAGTDTQYF
15,TRBJ1-1,-,TRBV25-1,-,TGTGCCAGCAGTGAATATGATAAGGGGAACACTGAAGCTTTCTTT,CASSEYDKGNTEAFF
11,TRBJ2-3,-,TRBV7-9,few,TGTGCCAGCAGCGCACTAGGGGCGCAGTATTTT,CASSALGAQYF
14,TRBJ2-2,-,TRBV7-9,-,TGTGCCAGCAGCACGATCAGGGCCGGCGGGGAGCTGTTTTTT,CASSTIRAGGELFF
15,TRBJ1-3,-,TRBV6-2/TRBV6-3,many,TGTGCCAGCGGCTCGACAGCGTCCTCTGGAAACACCATATATTTT,CASGSTASSGNTIYF
14,TRBJ2-7,TRBD2,TRBV5-5,many,TGTGCCAGCAGCGCGGGGGGTGGTGGGGGCGAGCAGTACTTC,CASSAGGGGGEQYF
11,TRBJ1-2,-,TRBV28,many,TGTGCCAGCACACAGGGCTATGGCTACACCTTC,CASTQGYGYTF
15,TRBJ2-1,-,TRBV18,many,TGTGCCAGCTCATCCAGGGTTGGGGATCCCAATGAGCAGTTCTTC,CASSSRVGDPNEQFF
16,TRBJ2-3,-,TRBV28,many,TGTGCCAGCAGGCCCAGGGGGGGCCCAGGCACAGATACGCAGTATTTT,CASRPRGGPGTDTQYF
14,TRBJ1-5,-,TRBV12-3/TRBV12-4,many,TGTGCCAGCAGTTTGGAGGGAGCTTCTCAGCCCCAGCATTTT,CASSLEGASQPQHF
15,TRBJ1-2,-,TRBV5-1,many,TGCGCCAGCAGCTTGACAGAGGGAGCGTACTATGGCTACACCTTC,CASSLTEGAYYGYTF
15,TRBJ2-1,TRBD2,TRBV3-1,-,TGTGCCAGCAGCCAAGGGACTAGCGTACGCAATGAGCAGTTCTTC,CASSQGTSVRNEQFF
15,TRBJ2-6,-,TRBV19,-,TGTGCCAGTAGGCCAGGGGACTCTGGGGCCAACGTCCTGACTTTC,CASRPGDSGANVLTF
9,TRBJ1-2,-,TRBV2,-,TGTGCACCAGAATATGGCTACACCTTC,CAPEYGYTF
15,TRBJ2-5,-,TRBV5-1,many,TGCGCCAGCAGCTCGGTTGGTGGACGTCGAGAGACCCAGTACTTC,CASSSVGGRRETQYF
16,TRBJ2-2,-,TRBV4-3,few,TGCGCCAGCAGCCAAGAGACAGGACAGAACACCGGGGAGCTGTTTTTT,CASSQETGQNTGELFF
14,TRBJ2-5,-,TRBV18,-,TGTGCCAGCTCCCCCCCTAGCAGGGAAGAGACCCAGTACTTC,CASSPPSREETQYF
12,TRBJ1-5,-,TRBV6-6,-,TGTGCCAGCAGTTACGGCCCCGGGCCCCAGCATTTT,CASSYGPGPQHF
14,TRBJ1-1,-,TRBV12-3/TRBV12-4,many,TGTGCCAGCAGTTTAAGTTCTGGGGGGCCTGAAGCTTTCTTT,CASSLSSGGPEAFF
14,TRBJ1-5,TRBD1,TRBV15,many,TGTGCCACCAGCAGGGTAGACAGGGCCCAGCCCCAGCATTTT,CATSRVDRAQPQHF
17,TRBJ2-4,-,TRBV20-1,-,TGCAGTGGTACCCTTATGACGGACACGTCCCGCGGGGACATTCAGTACTTC,CSGTLMTDTSRGDIQYF
12,TRBJ1-5,-,TRBV12-3/TRBV12-4,-,TGTGCCAGCAGTCTACCGTATCAGCCCCAGCATTTT,CASSLPYQPQHF
15,TRBJ2-7,TRBD1,TRBV20-1,few,TGCAGTGCTAGTCCCGCCGGGACAGGGTATTACGAGCAGTACTTC,CSASPAGTGYYEQYF
13,TRBJ1-1,-,TRBV20-1,many,TGCAGTGCGGGAGACAGCCTGAACACTGAAGCTTTCTTT,CSAGDSLNTEAFF